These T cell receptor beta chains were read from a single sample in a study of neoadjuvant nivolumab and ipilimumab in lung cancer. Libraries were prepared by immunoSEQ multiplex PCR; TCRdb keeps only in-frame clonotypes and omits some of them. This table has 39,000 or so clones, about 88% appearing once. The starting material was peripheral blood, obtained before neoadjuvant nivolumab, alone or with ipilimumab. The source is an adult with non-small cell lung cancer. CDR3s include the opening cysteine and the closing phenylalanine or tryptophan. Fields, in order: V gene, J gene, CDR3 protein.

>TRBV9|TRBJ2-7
CASSAGAGEPYEQYF
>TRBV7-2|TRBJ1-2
CASSFRGSNGYTF
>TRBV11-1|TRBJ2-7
CASRDIAGGHEQYF
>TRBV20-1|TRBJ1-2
CSAKRENYTF
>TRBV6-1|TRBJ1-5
CASSVDSYNQPQHF
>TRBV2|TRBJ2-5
CASPSSETGRGETQYF
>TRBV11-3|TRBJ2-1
CASSLSSGSVDEQFF
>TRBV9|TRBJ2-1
CASSVGSPRSYNEQFF
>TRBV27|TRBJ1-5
CASSLEGQPQHF
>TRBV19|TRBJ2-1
CASSMAGNEQFF
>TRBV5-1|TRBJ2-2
CASSLQGTNTGELFF
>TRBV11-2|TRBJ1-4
CASRPTGQGSEKLFF
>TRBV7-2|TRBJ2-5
CASSLAAGRGWETQYF
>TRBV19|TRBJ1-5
CASRTGQYQPQHF
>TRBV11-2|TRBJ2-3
CASRPGTLSTDTQYF
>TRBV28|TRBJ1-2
CASRTETPLGYTF
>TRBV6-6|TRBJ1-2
CASSQIDKFYGYTF
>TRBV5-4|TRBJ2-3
CASSPLAGGATDTQYF
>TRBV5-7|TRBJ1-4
CASSEWDGSNEKLFF
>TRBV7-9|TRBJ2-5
CASSLAGSSGQQETQYF
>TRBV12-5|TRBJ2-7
CASAPSGSYEQYF
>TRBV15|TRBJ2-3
CATSRTSAGSSTDTQYF
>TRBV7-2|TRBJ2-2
CASSPGSNTGELFF
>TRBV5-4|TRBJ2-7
CASSLVTSGNEQYF
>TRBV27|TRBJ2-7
CASTLTSGSAMYEQYF
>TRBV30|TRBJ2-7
CAWSRGPLVQYF
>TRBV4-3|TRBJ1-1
CASSQTTGGTEAFF
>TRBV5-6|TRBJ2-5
CASSFTGQETQYF
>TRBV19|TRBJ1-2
CASSMTPGVKDYGYTF